These 16 T cell receptor beta chains were sequenced from one sample in a study of beta chain features in type 1 diabetes. Broader study findings: Patients with Type 1 diabetes showed moderately but significantly shorter TCRB CDR3s in all four CD4+ subsets.

All of the isolated RNA was reverse transcribed, so expressed TCRB transcripts were sequenced. Only in-frame clones appear in the TCRdb table, and some are missing; sequencing was by immunoSEQ multiplex PCR. The sample lists some 120,000 clones; roughly 17% were seen once. Their target antigens are unknown. The sequenced sample consisted of central memory CD4+ T cells from blood. These receptors originate from a man between 18 and 35 years old with type 1 diabetes.

In this sample, this clone turned up a few times. A read error is likely here: a far larger clone is one base away. The same CDR3 also results from other DNA sequences found in this sample. V usage is TRBV30 and J usage is TRBJ2-1, with D possibly being TRBD2 (6 bases). V lost 3 bases and J lost 8, with 17 bases in between. The CDR3 totals 14 residues. CDR1 and CDR2 (germline): GTSNPN, SVGIG (reference sequence). The CDR3: CAWRVGLATDEQFF. CDR3 nucleotides: TGTGCCTGGAGGGTCGGCCTAGCGACGGATGAGCAGTTCTTC.

The chain links TRBV7-2 to TRBJ2-3; 8 bases line up with TRBD2. This CDR3 region has 14 residues. V shed 5 bases, J shed 5 bases, and the junction held 6 bases outside the gene matches. The germline gives CDR1 SGHTA, CDR2 FQGNSA. The CDR3 reads CASSLGGAGDTQYF. The DNA of the CDR3 is TGTGCCAGCAGCCTCGGGGGGGCCGGAGATACGCAGTATTTT.

The chain couples TRBV28 to TRBJ2-7; 10 bases are shared with TRBD1. This CDR3 spans 13 amino acids. With V trimmed by 9 bases and J by 0 bases, 2 bases remained unmatched. The germline gives CDR1 MDHEN, CDR2 SYDVKM. The CDR3 spells CASRTGGSYEQYF. The CDR3, as DNA: TGTGCCAGTCGGACAGGGGGCTCCTACGAGCAGTACTTC.

The sample holds many counts of this clone. The chain is built from TRBV28 and TRBJ2-7, with a tentative D call TRBD2 (6 bases). V was cut by 2 bases and J by 0 bases, with 11 bases left in between. This CDR3 is built from 15 residues. Germline V CDR1 and CDR2: MDHEN, SYDVKM. This CDR3 is CASSLAGTTSYEQYF. The CDR3, as DNA: TGTGCCAGCAGTTTAGCGGGAACGACCTCCTACGAGCAGTACTTC.

The chain employs TRBV2 and TRBJ2-1; no clear D. Germline V gene lookup returns CDR1 SNHLY and CDR2 FYNNEI. The CDR3 extends over 13 amino acids. V shed 3 bases and J shed 5 bases, with 8 bases lying between them. DNA of the CDR3: TGTGCCAGCAGTGAGCAGATAAACAATGAGCAGTTCTTC. Translated, it gives CASSEQINNEQFF.

This clone was picked up a small number of times. This chain uses TRBV7-9 with TRBJ1-2; TRBD1 agrees at 7 bases. V lost 5 bases and J lost 3; bases outside the gene matches: 12. Germline CDR1 reads SEHNR; CDR2 reads FQNEAQ (reference sequence). This CDR3 spans 16 amino acids. The CDR3: CASSPDHRGSDYGYTF. CDR3 DNA sequence: TGTGCCAGCAGCCCCGACCACAGGGGAAGTGACTATGGCTACACCTTC.

The chain carries TRBV28 and TRBJ2-5, with 12 bases that match TRBD2. The trim removed 7 bases at V and 4 bases at J, leaving 7 bases unmatched. This CDR3 has 15 residues. Germline lookup yields CDR1 MDHEN and CDR2 SYDVKM. This CDR3 is CASTSLAGGGETQYF. In DNA form, the CDR3 reads TGTGCCAGCACTTCACTAGCGGGGGGCGGAGAGACCCAGTACTTC.

This clone was seen more than once but under ten times. The chain uses TRBV5-1 and TRBJ2-1; 9 bases agree with TRBD2. Germline loops: CDR1 SGHRS, CDR2 YFSETQ. Trimming at V came to 0 bases and at J to 5 bases, leaving 6 bases not matched to a gene. The CDR3 is 16 amino acids. The CDR3 sequence is CASSLAETSGNNEQFF. As DNA, the CDR3 is TGCGCCAGCAGCTTGGCCGAGACTAGCGGAAACAATGAGCAGTTCTTC.

This clone was observed a few times. The chain combines TRBV27 with TRBJ2-1; D is perhaps TRBD1 (6 bases). In germline, CDR1 is MNHEY, CDR2 SMNVEV (reference sequence). V was trimmed by 4 bases and J by 8 bases, leaving 24 bases between them. This CDR3 has 17 residues. The CDR3 reads CASSSLMGDTSLHEQFF. The CDR3 nucleotides read TGTGCCAGCAGTTCTCTTATGGGGGACACCAGTTTACATGAGCAGTTCTTC.

The chain carries TRBV20-1 and TRBJ2-1, with a possible D match to TRBD2 (5 bases). Trimming cost V 4 bases and J 13 bases, with 14 bases left between them. The CDR3 totals 11 residues. Germline CDR1 is DFQATT and CDR2 is SNEGSKA (reference sequence). The CDR3 loop reads CSATKLGDQFF. The CDR3 DNA is TGCAGTGCTACCAAACTAGGAGATCAGTTCTTC.

Details on this clone: The junction does not match germline at one end; this may be a read error. The chain couples TRBV7-7 to TRBJ2-3; D uncertain. The CDR3 has 15 residues. The germline CDR1 and CDR2 sequences are SSHAT and FNYEAQ (reference sequence). The CDR3 here is CASSLGTSTLDTQYF. The DNA for the CDR3 is TGTGCTAGCAGCTTAGGAACCTCAACGCTAGATACGCAGTATTTT.

The chain employs TRBV5-1 and TRBJ2-7; no clear D. CDR1 is SGHRS and CDR2 is YFSETQ in the germline V gene. V shed 1 base and J shed 3 bases, with 11 bases lying between them. The CDR3 is 14 amino acids. The CDR3 DNA is TGCGCCAGCAGCTTGTCTAACATATACTACGAGCAGTACTTC. It yields the protein CASSLSNIYYEQYF. Full variable domain (rest looked up from reference TRBV5-1 and TRBJ2-7): KAGVTQTPRYLIKTRGQQVTLSCSPISGHRSVSWYQQTPGQGLQFLFEYFSETQRNKGNFPGRFSGRQFSNSRSEMNVSTLELGDSALYLCASSLSNIYYEQYFGPGTRLTVT.

A few counts support this clone. This rearrangement joins TRBV19 to TRBJ1-6; the D gene is possibly TRBD1 (6 bases). The CDR3 sequence is 14 residues long. The germline gives CDR1 LNHDA, CDR2 SQIVND (reference sequence). Trimming removed 10 bases at V and 8 bases at J, with 18 bases between. The CDR3 loop is CATTSGGEYSPLHF. Written as DNA, the CDR3 is TGTGCCACCACGAGCGGGGGCGAGTATTCACCCCTCCACTTT.

This clone was seen a few times. This chain's CDR3 is CASSPRHSIYEQYF. In nucleotides, the CDR3 is TGTGCCAGCTCACCACGACACTCAATCTACGAGCAGTACTTC. The chain joins TRBV18 to TRBJ2-7, with D hard to call. V was cut by 1 base and J by 3 bases, with 10 bases left in between. The CDR3 runs 14 residues. In germline, CDR1 is KGHSH, CDR2 LQKENI.

This clone has just a few counts. The V gene is TRBV2, the J gene TRBJ2-7; the match to TRBD1 covers 7 bases. This CDR3 has 14 amino acids. Germline CDR1 reads SNHLY; CDR2 reads FYNNEI. Trimming took 7 bases from V and 3 from J; bases not matched to a gene: 9. The CDR3 bases are TGTGCCAGCAATGGGTGGACAGGAGACTACGAGCAGTACTTC. Its translation: CASNGWTGDYEQYF.

This clone was observed a handful of times. The CDR3 here is CASSLSGQGYEQFF. The CDR3 DNA sequence: TGCGCCAGCAGCTTGAGCGGACAGGGATATGAGCAGTTCTTC. This chain links TRBV5-1 with TRBJ2-1, with 8 positions matching TRBD1. The CDR3 runs to 14 residues. Per germline, CDR1 SGHRS and CDR2 YFSETQ. Trimming at V came to 1 base and at J to 8 bases, leaving 5 bases not matched to a gene.